The 20 T cell receptor beta chains below were found in one sample sequenced in a study of OX40 agonist ivuxolimab in advanced cancers. Profiling relied on immunoSEQ multiplex PCR, and the TCRdb table lists in-frame clones only, not all of them. Of almost 90,000 clones detected, approximately 87% appear once; the ten largest clones hold around 1.5%. The sequencing here drew on CD4+ or CD8+ T cells sorted from blood, taken in a trial of the OX40 agonist ivuxolimab. The source of these receptors is an adult with an advanced solid tumor such as melanoma, head and neck, liver or kidney cancer.

This chain uses TRBV5-5 with TRBJ1-5, with 9 nucleotides matching TRBD1. This CDR3 contains 15 residues. V lost 4 bases, J lost 1 base, and 3 bases stayed unmatched. Germline values: CDR1 SGHKS, CDR2 YYEKEE (reference sequence). CDR3 DNA: TGTGCCAGCAGCCGGACAGGGGACAGCAATCAGCCCCAGCATTTT. It encodes CASSRTGDSNQPQHF.

The chain recombines TRBV2 with TRBJ2-2; D perhaps matches TRBD1 (5 bases). The V end was cut by 3 bases, the J end by 6 bases, with 11 bases between. CDR1 is SNHLY, CDR2 FYNNEI, per germline. This CDR3 comprises 14 residues. The CDR3 loop is CASSEDNWAGELFF. CDR3 coding DNA: TGTGCCAGCAGTGAGGACAACTGGGCCGGGGAGCTGTTTTTT.

The chain employs TRBV13 and TRBJ2-5; D call uncertain. The CDR3 runs 16 residues. Germline loops: CDR1 PRHDT, CDR2 FYEKMQ (reference sequence). V lost 1 base, J lost 2 bases, and 14 bases lay in between. The CDR3, as DNA: TGTGCCAGCAGCTTAGAGGGCCGAAAGGTGCAAGAGACCCAGTACTTC. Its protein product is CASSLEGRKVQETQYF.

This chain uses TRBV6-5 with TRBJ1-6; 7 nucleotides match TRBD1. V lost 7 bases, J lost 6 bases, and 6 bases stayed unmatched. CDR1 is MNHEY and CDR2 is SVGAGI in the germline V gene. The CDR3 loop spans 14 amino acids. The CDR3 region is CASTRQGSNSPLHF. CDR3 nucleotides: TGTGCCAGCACTAGACAGGGAAGTAATTCACCCCTCCACTTT.

The J gene is TRBJ2-5, the V gene TRBV5-1; 13 bases fit TRBD2. V was pared by 5 bases and J by 4 bases, with 5 bases of the junction left unmatched. The CDR3 totals 15 residues. The V gene's germline CDR1 is SGHRS and CDR2 YFSETQ. The CDR3 protein is CASSTLAGGGETQYF. In DNA, the CDR3 is TGCGCCAGCAGTACACTAGCGGGAGGGGGAGAGACCCAGTACTTC.

This sequence joins TRBV6-5 and TRBJ2-1, with 14 nucleotides matching TRBD2. The CDR3 is 16 residues long. CDR1 and CDR2 (germline): MNHEY, SVGAGI. J gave up 6 bases and V 1 base, and 2 bases lay outside the gene matches. As DNA, the CDR3 is TGTGCCAGCAGTTACTGGACTAGCGGGAGGTCCAATGAGCAGTTCTTC. This encodes CASSYWTSGRSNEQFF.

The V gene is TRBV29-1, the J gene TRBJ1-4; 9 bases are a match to TRBD1. In germline, CDR1 is SQVTM, CDR2 ANQGSEA. After removal of 6 bases from V and 5 bases from J, the junction contained 4 bases not matched to a gene. The CDR3 runs to 13 residues. The CDR3 nucleotides are TGCAGCGTCCCTACAGGGGGCAATGAAAAACTGTTTTTT. Its protein is CSVPTGGNEKLFF. Combining the CDR3 with reference TRBV29-1 and TRBJ1-4 gives the whole variable domain SAVISQKPSRDICQRGTSLTIQCQVDSQVTMMFWYRQQPGQSLTLIATANQGSEATYESGFVIDKFPISRPNLTFSTLTVSNMSPEDSSIYLCSVPTGGNEKLFFGSGTQLSVL.

This clone was recorded a few times. J is TRBJ2-3 and V is TRBV7-2; the D gene is possibly TRBD2 (5 bases). CDR3 length: 14 residues. V was cut by 8 bases and J by 2 bases, with 14 bases left in between. The germline V gene encodes CDR1 SGHTA and CDR2 FQGNSA. The CDR3 reads CASQVEVYTDTQYF. For the CDR3, the DNA is TGTGCCAGCCAGGTGGAGGTATACACAGATACGCAGTATTTT.

The chain joins TRBV5-1 to TRBJ1-2; the match to TRBD1 covers 9 bases. In germline, CDR1 is SGHRS, CDR2 YFSETQ. V lost 4 bases and J lost 0; bases outside the gene matches: 10. The CDR3 extends over 17 amino acids. CDR3 sequence: CASSPNPWDRANYGYTF. CDR3 bases: TGCGCCAGCAGCCCAAACCCCTGGGACAGGGCTAACTATGGCTACACCTTC.

V usage is TRBV2 and J usage is TRBJ2-6; the match to TRBD1 covers 8 bases. Trimming took 4 bases from V and 2 from J; bases not matched to a gene: 1. This CDR3 contains 15 residues. In germline, CDR1 is SNHLY, CDR2 FYNNEI. The CDR3 loop is CASSAGGAGANVLTF. The CDR3 bases are TGTGCCAGCAGTGCAGGGGGCGCTGGGGCCAACGTCCTGACTTTC.

This chain joins TRBV5-4 and TRBJ2-5, with 9 bases aligning to TRBD1. CDR1 SGHNT and CDR2 YYREEE come from the germline V gene (reference sequence). This CDR3 region has 13 residues. V was pared by 6 bases and J by 5 bases, with 5 bases of the junction left unmatched. In nucleotides, the CDR3 is TGTGCCAGCAAGGGACAGGGCTACGAGACCCAGTACTTC. Its protein product is CASKGQGYETQYF.

The genes are TRBV2 and TRBJ2-5; D is undetermined. The germline gives CDR1 SNHLY, CDR2 FYNNEI. Trimming pared 7 bases from V and 2 bases from J, leaving 14 bases between. This CDR3 has 14 residues. CDR3 loop: CASKGRPYQETQYF. As DNA, the CDR3 is TGTGCCAGCAAAGGCAGGCCATATCAAGAGACCCAGTACTTC.

This chain joins TRBV10-1 and TRBJ2-7; 7 bases are a match to TRBD2. Per germline, CDR1 WNHNN and CDR2 SYGVQD (reference sequence). The CDR3 sequence is 14 residues long. The junction had 2 bases not matched to a gene; V was cut back by 0 bases and J by 3 bases. The DNA of the CDR3 is TGCGCCAGCAGTGAGTCGGGGGGGGACTACGAGCAGTACTTC. Translated: CASSESGGDYEQYF.

V is TRBV2 and J is TRBJ1-2, with TRBD1 identical over 11 bases. The CDR3 loop spans 15 amino acids. In germline, CDR1 is SNHLY, CDR2 FYNNEI. With 5 bases clipped from V and 8 bases from J, the junction kept 10 bases outside the gene matches. As DNA, the CDR3 is TGTGCCAGCAGTCCGGGACAGGGGGGTCGGGAGGGCTACACCTTC. The encoded protein is CASSPGQGGREGYTF.

The genes are TRBV6-5 and TRBJ2-7; 9 nucleotides agree with TRBD2. This CDR3 contains 15 residues. J was trimmed by 2 bases and V by 0 bases; bases with no gene match: 2. Germline CDR1 reads MNHEY; CDR2 reads SVGAGI. This CDR3 is CASSYSASGAYEQYF. The CDR3 DNA reads TGTGCCAGCAGTTACTCGGCTAGCGGGGCCTACGAGCAGTACTTC.

The genes are TRBV28 and TRBJ1-1, with 7 bases matching TRBD1. The CDR3 length is 13 residues. V shed 7 bases, J shed 5 bases, and the junction held 7 bases outside the gene matches. CDR1 is MDHEN and CDR2 is SYDVKM in the germline V gene. CDR3 protein: CASITTGTTEAFF. The CDR3 DNA is TGTGCCAGCATCACGACAGGGACGACTGAAGCTTTCTTT.

The chain joins TRBV5-4 to TRBJ2-2, with unresolved D. The CDR3 spans 14 residues. The germline CDR1 and CDR2 sequences are SGHNT and YYREEE (reference sequence). Trimming took off 0 bases at V and 5 bases at J, with 8 bases between the two ends. The CDR3 DNA sequence: TGTGCCAGCAGCTTGGACCCAACTACCGGGGAGCTGTTTTTT. Residues: CASSLDPTTGELFF. Looking up the rest from reference TRBV5-4 and TRBJ2-2 gives the full variable domain: ETGVTQSPTHLIKTRGQQVTLRCSSQSGHNTVSWYQQALGQGPQFIFQYYREEENGRGNFPPRFSGLQFPNYSSELNVNALELDDSALYLCASSLDPTTGELFFGEGSRLTVL.

This chain links TRBV9 with TRBJ2-3; perhaps TRBD1 as D (6 bases). CDR1 and CDR2 (germline): SGDLS, YYNGEE. The length of the CDR3 is 14 residues. Deletions cut 2 bases from V and 5 bases from J, with 12 bases between. CDR3 residues: CASSVTPGEDTQYF. The CDR3 DNA sequence: TGTGCCAGCAGCGTCACCCCAGGGGAAGATACGCAGTATTTT.

The chain combines TRBV7-7 with TRBJ2-2; a possible D gene is TRBD2 (5 bases). Per the germline V gene, CDR1 is SSHAT and CDR2 is FNYEAQ (reference sequence). The CDR3 runs 14 residues. The germline V and J ends were trimmed by 1 base and 5 bases, with 8 bases remaining between them. CDR3 in amino acids: CASSLGTVTGELFF. The CDR3 DNA reads TGTGCCAGCAGCTTAGGGACTGTAACCGGGGAGCTGTTTTTT.

The chain uses TRBV4-1 and TRBJ1-4; D is uncertain. This CDR3 has 17 residues. Trimming left V 1 base short and J 8 bases short, with 20 bases between. CDR1 MGHRA and CDR2 YSYEKL come from the germline V gene. The CDR3 region is CASSQGPRTSAEEKLFF. The CDR3 region has the DNA TGCGCCAGCAGCCAAGGTCCTCGGACTTCCGCGGAGGAAAAACTGTTTTTT.